This T cell receptor beta chain came from a study of shared clonotypes between healthy human individuals. Study context: Per donor, CD8 memory used one plate, CD8 naive used two, CD4 memory used three and CD4 naive used three.

Naive CD45RA+ and memory CD45RA-negative subsets were split from CD4+ cells. The method was immunoSEQ multiplex PCR; TCRdb's version includes in-frame clones alone and lacks a portion of them. The repertoire has under 650,000 clones, about 96% of them found once; the top ten carry about 0.057%. Study outcomes and limitations: Clonotypes which were not shared had lower generation probabilities than clonotypes that all four donors shared.

Remarks on this clone: Antigen: not known.

The CDR3 is made up of 13 amino acids. Trimming took 8 bases from V and 0 from J, leaving 7 bases between them. Germline loops: CDR1 MDHEN, CDR2 SYDVKM. The clonotype comes from a woman aged 25 to 39 in good health. What was sequenced was naive CD4+ T cells sorted from blood. Sample subset: CD45RA+ positively selected. This chain links TRBV28 with TRBJ2-2; unclear D gene. This CDR3 is CASAISNTGELFF. As DNA, the CDR3 is TGTGCCAGCGCTATCTCGAACACCGGGGAGCTGTTTTTT. The complete variable domain, with remaining parts taken from reference TRBV28 and TRBJ2-2, reads DVKVTQSSRYLVKRTGEKVFLECVQDMDHENMFWYRQDPGLGLRLIYFSYDVKMKEKGDIPEGYSVSREKKERFSLILESASTNQTSMYLCASAISNTGELFFGEGSRLTVL.